The rows below give T cell receptor beta chains drawn from one sample of a study of T cells in tuberculosis. This table comes from immunoSEQ multiplex PCR, and its TCRdb copy is limited to in-frame clones, with some not included. The data show under 40,000 clones, approximately 94% seen once. The sequenced sample was PBMCs. The receptors were gathered from a donor aged 10-30 years with latent tuberculosis or without tuberculosis infection. Both conserved end residues are part of each CDR3. A D gene is named only where the DNA matches it firmly. Size tells how often a clone was seen (once, few, many) or the class of an expanded clone, and some rows leave it out.

CAISELQGATGNTIYF | TGTGCCATCAGTGAGTTGCAGGGGGCAACTGGAAACACCATATATTTT | . | TRBJ1-3 | TRBV10-3 | TRBD1
CASSLMRRRGGAFF | TGTGCCAGCAGCTTAATGCGGCGTAGAGGGGGAGCTTTCTTT | . | TRBJ1-1 | TRBV7-8 | .
CASSLGWQNEQFF | TGCGCCAGCAGCTTGGGCTGGCAGAATGAGCAGTTCTTC | . | TRBJ2-1 | TRBV5-1 | .
CAWSVREVGPQHF | TGTGCCTGGAGTGTCAGGGAGGTAGGGCCCCAGCATTTT | . | TRBJ1-5 | TRBV30 | .
CASRYPGGGEQYF | TGTGCCAGCAGATACCCGGGGGGTGGCGAGCAGTACTTC | . | TRBJ2-7 | TRBV27 | TRBD2
CASSLELSSYEQYF | TGCGCCAGCAGTTTGGAGCTGAGCTCCTACGAGCAGTACTTC | . | TRBJ2-7 | TRBV5-1 | .
CASSVSGGLGELFF | TGTGCCAGCAGCGTTTCAGGGGGCCTCGGGGAGCTGTTTTTT | . | TRBJ2-2 | TRBV9 | TRBD1
CASSRSGSENEQFF | TGTGCCAGCTCCCGTAGCGGGAGTGAGAATGAGCAGTTCTTC | . | TRBJ2-1 | TRBV9 | TRBD2
CASRATADGPQHF | TGTGCCAGCAGGGCGACTGCCGACGGGCCCCAGCATTTT | . | TRBJ1-5 | TRBV2 | .
CASSEPEQETQYF | TGTGCCAGCAGTGAACCGGAGCAAGAGACCCAGTACTTC | . | TRBJ2-5 | TRBV2 | .
CAISESTAASNTGELFF | TGTGCCATCAGTGAGTCAACCGCCGCGAGTAACACCGGGGAGCTGTTTTTT | . | TRBJ2-2 | TRBV10-3 | .
CASSPWDRGGDEQYF | TGTGCCAGTAGTCCTTGGGACAGGGGGGGAGACGAGCAGTACTTC | . | TRBJ2-7 | TRBV19 | TRBD1
CASSSSLAGGLFF | TGTGCCAGCAGCTCCTCACTAGCGGGAGGGCTGTTCTTC | . | TRBJ2-1 | TRBV7-2 | TRBD2
CASSPTGVGNTIYF | TGTGCCAGCAGTCCCACAGGAGTCGGAAACACCATATATTTT | . | TRBJ1-3 | TRBV6-5 | .
CASSQGLAGRKNIQYF | TGCGCCAGCAGCCAAGGACTAGCGGGCCGTAAAAACATTCAGTACTTC | . | TRBJ2-4 | TRBV4-1 | TRBD2
CASSFQGREKLFF | TGTGCCAGCAGTTTTCAGGGTCGAGAAAAACTGTTTTTT | . | TRBJ1-4 | TRBV28 | .
CASREPGEGYGYTF | TGTGCCAGCAGGGAACCCGGGGAAGGCTATGGCTACACCTTC | . | TRBJ1-2 | TRBV7-9 | .
CASTLGRGYGYTF | TGTGCCAGCACCCTGGGCAGGGGCTATGGCTACACCTTC | . | TRBJ1-2 | TRBV28 | .
CASSLDHRGRNQPQHF | TGTGCCAGCAGCTTGGACCACAGGGGAAGGAATCAGCCCCAGCATTTT | . | TRBJ1-5 | TRBV7-8 | TRBD1
CASSLEGRGDTEAFF | TGCGCCAGCAGCTTGGAAGGCAGGGGGGACACTGAAGCTTTCTTT | . | TRBJ1-1 | TRBV5-1 | TRBD1
CASSLGQGLTYGYTF | TGTGCCAGCAGCTTAGGTCAGGGTCTTACCTATGGCTACACCTTC | . | TRBJ1-2 | TRBV11-2 | .
CASSLVGLGVYEQYF | TGTGCCAGCAGCTTGGTGGGACTAGGAGTCTACGAGCAGTACTTC | once | TRBJ2-7 | TRBV5-4 | TRBD2
CASSPFSGSSYEQYF | TGTGCCAGCAGCCCCTTCAGCGGGAGCTCCTACGAGCAGTACTTC | . | TRBJ2-7 | TRBV27 | TRBD2
CASGGYNEQFF | TGTGCCAGCGGCGGATACAATGAGCAGTTCTTC | . | TRBJ2-1 | TRBV7-2 | .
CSVPTSGRYRETQYF | TGCAGCGTTCCCACTAGCGGGAGATATAGGGAGACCCAGTACTTC | . | TRBJ2-5 | TRBV29-1 | TRBD2
CATSRGGTYWEQYF | TGTGCCACCAGCAGAGGGGGGACTTACTGGGAGCAGTACTTC | . | TRBJ2-7 | TRBV15 | .
CASSPWGAGMETQYF | TGCGCCAGCAGCCCTTGGGGAGCGGGAATGGAGACCCAGTACTTC | . | TRBJ2-5 | TRBV5-1 | TRBD2
CASSEGTSTGELFF | TGTGCCAGCAGTGAGGGGACATCGACCGGGGAGCTGTTTTTT | . | TRBJ2-2 | TRBV6-4 | .
CASSPSRGKGNQPQHF | TGTGCCAGCTCACCCTCTCGGGGGAAAGGAAATCAGCCCCAGCATTTT | . | TRBJ1-5 | TRBV18 | .
CASSQQRTEAFF | TGCGCCAGCAGCCAGCAGCGGACTGAAGCTTTCTTT | . | TRBJ1-1 | TRBV4-1 | .
CASSPLAGDRVHEQYF | TGCGCCAGCAGCCCCCTCGCGGGGGACAGGGTGCACGAGCAGTACTTC | . | TRBJ2-7 | TRBV4-1 | TRBD1
CAISIGRDYEQYF | TGTGCCATCAGTATTGGCAGGGACTACGAGCAGTACTTC | few | TRBJ2-7 | TRBV10-3 | .
CASSWSQGDYGYTF | TGTGCCAGCAGTTGGTCACAGGGAGACTATGGCTACACCTTC | . | TRBJ1-2 | TRBV6-6 | .
CASRQLGGEKLFF | TGTGCCAGCAGACAATTGGGAGGTGAAAAACTGTTTTTT | . | TRBJ1-4 | TRBV6-5 | .
CSVAGSNEQFF | TGCAGCGTTGCGGGGAGCAATGAGCAGTTCTTC | . | TRBJ2-1 | TRBV29-1 | .
CASSPMLGGSYGYTF | TGCGCCAGCAGCCCAATGCTGGGGGGGTCCTATGGCTACACCTTC | . | TRBJ1-2 | TRBV4-3 | .
CASSLDLGNTIYF | TGTGCCAGCAGTTTGGACTTAGGAAACACCATATATTTT | . | TRBJ1-3 | TRBV25-1 | .
CASSSGWGLNEKLFF | TGTGCCAGCAGCTCCGGGTGGGGCCTAAATGAAAAACTGTTTTTT | . | TRBJ1-4 | TRBV7-9 | .
CASSPSGTAYTGELFF | TGTGCCAGTAGTCCCTCCGGGACAGCGTACACCGGGGAGCTGTTTTTT | . | TRBJ2-2 | TRBV19 | TRBD1
CATSYGLAYEQYF | TGTGCCACCAGCTATGGACTAGCTTACGAGCAGTACTTC | . | TRBJ2-7 | TRBV15 | TRBD2